This TCR beta chain was found in a study of cytomegalovirus exposure and HLA in healthy donors. Broader study findings: Upon later analysis, TCR association rates were observed to vary by HLA locus, being highest for DRB1 and lowest for HLA-C.

This CDR3 has 15 residues. CDR1 and CDR2 from the germline V gene are SGHTA and FQGNSA. V was clipped by 2 bases and J by 4 bases; unmatched bases: 5. As to this clone: Its antigen is not identified.

Use of 60 Vbeta and 13 Jbeta primers characterized the PCR. Some clones are missing from TCRdb's copy, which holds only in-frame ones; the method was immunoSEQ multiplex PCR. The sample consists of some 150,000 clones, around 62% of them appearing once. Material for sequencing was PBMCs. The TCR sequence derives from a man in his forties in good health and CMV-seronegative. V gene TRBV7-2 combines with J gene TRBJ2-7; 10 bases agree with TRBD2. The CDR3 nucleotides are TGTGCCAGCAGCTTACCTAGCGGGGGAAATTACGAGCAGTACTTC. Translation gives CASSLPSGGNYEQYF.